Sequencing of this TCR beta chain was carried out in a study of graft-versus-host responses after intestinal transplantation. Study overall: Transplant types were multivisceral, liver-intestinal, or isolated intestinal.

V was cut by 7 bases and J by 2 bases, with 15 bases left in between. The CDR3 extends over 14 amino acids. The germline V gene has CDR1 MNHNS and CDR2 SASEGT. Of note for this clone: Its antigen is unidentified.

The method was immunoSEQ multiplex PCR; TCRdb's version includes in-frame clones alone and lacks a portion of them. This sample carries 23,000 or so clones, around 94% of them seen once, and the ten largest clones take less than 0.85%. Notes on the study in general: High graft-versus-host to host-versus-graft T cell clonal ratios marked allografts of patients with graft-donor macrochimerism.

The J gene is TRBJ2-7, the V gene TRBV6-1; D is possibly TRBD1 (6 bases). This sample comprised PBMCs, obtained roughly 32 days after intestinal transplant. This receptor was obtained from a human patient who received an intestinal transplant, so some T cells may come from the graft donor. CDR3 in amino acids: CASILAGVAYEQYF. For the CDR3, the DNA is TGTGCCAGCATATTGGCAGGGGTGGCCTACGAGCAGTACTTC.